Shown below are 30 T cell receptor beta chains from a single sample sequenced in a study of T-cell reconstitution after alpha-beta-depleted transplantation in children. Unique molecular identifiers were built into the TCRbeta library. TCRdb reprocessed the PCR reads with MiXCR, giving one entry per CDR3 protein. Among 97,000 or so distinct CDR3 sequences, about 8% were seen once, and the ten largest hold around 17%. Specimen: PBMCs, collected before TCRalphabeta/CD19-depleted stem cell transplant. The receptor source for this set is a boy aged 2 to 9 with acute lymphoblastic leukemia, due to receive a stem cell transplant.

This clonotype was seen many times. The chain combines TRBV6-6 with TRBJ2-7; D uncertain. The V end was cut by 2 bases, the J end by 7 bases, with 12 bases between. The length of the CDR3 is 13 residues. Germline CDR1 reads MNHNY; CDR2 reads SVGAGI (reference sequence). The CDR3 sequence is CASSYPTPDEQYF. The CDR3 coding sequence is TGTGCCAGCAGTTACCCTACTCCCGATGAGCAGTACTTC.

At least ten counts were recorded for this clonotype. The chain uses TRBV4-1 and TRBJ2-5, with D tentatively TRBD2 (5 bases). The CDR3 totals 13 residues. Trimming removed 4 bases from V and 0 bases from J, with 6 bases in between. The V gene's germline CDR1 is MGHRA and CDR2 YSYEKL. The CDR3 here is CASSLAHQETQYF. CDR3 DNA sequence: TGCGCCAGCAGCCTAGCGCACCAAGAGACCCAGTACTTC.

This clonotype was recorded at least ten times. The chain combines TRBV7-2 with TRBJ2-1, with TRBD2 matching 14 bases. The germline V gene encodes CDR1 SGHTA and CDR2 FQGNSA. V dropped 0 bases and J dropped 4; count of bases not matched to a gene: 2. This CDR3 is built from 17 residues. This CDR3 reads CASSLAWTSGGYNEQFF. CDR3 in DNA: TGTGCCAGCAGCTTAGCGTGGACTAGCGGGGGGTACAATGAGCAGTTCTTC.

This rearrangement joins TRBV7-2 to TRBJ2-3; 9 nucleotides align to TRBD2. The ends lost 5 bases at V and 6 bases at J; junction bases unmatched: 9. Germline assignment: CDR1 SGHTA and CDR2 FQGNSA. This CDR3 comprises 15 residues. The CDR3 sequence: CASSKYPSGVDTQYF. The CDR3 coding sequence is TGTGCCAGCAGCAAATACCCTAGCGGGGTTGATACGCAGTATTTT.

This clonotype showed up many times. V is TRBV5-1 and J is TRBJ1-4; D is unclear. Looked up from germline, CDR1 is SGHRS and CDR2 is YFSETQ. V was pared by 4 bases and J by 4 bases, with 11 bases between. This CDR3 region has 14 residues. Written as DNA, the CDR3 is TGCGCCAGCAGCACACGGGTCGGTAATGAAAAACTGTTTTTT. This codes for CASSTRVGNEKLFF.

The rearrangement links TRBV7-6 to TRBJ2-5, with 7 bases lining up with TRBD1. The CDR3 runs to 15 residues. With 1 base clipped from V and 4 bases from J, the junction kept 6 bases outside the gene matches. Germline V gene sequence: CDR1 SGHVS, CDR2 FNYEAQ. The CDR3 spells CASSLGPGGPETQYF. The CDR3, as DNA: TGTGCCAGCAGCTTAGGTCCAGGGGGTCCAGAGACCCAGTACTTC.

This clonotype was counted a few times. V gene TRBV5-5 combines with J gene TRBJ1-2; TRBD1 might be the D (6 bases). Per germline, CDR1 SGHKS and CDR2 YYEKEE (reference sequence). The CDR3 runs to 16 residues. Trimming removed 0 bases from V and 4 bases from J, with 16 bases in between. CDR3 protein: CASSLGTDRPFYGYTF. For the CDR3, the DNA is TGTGCCAGCAGCTTGGGGACGGACAGACCCTTCTATGGCTACACCTTC.

The sample holds a few counts of this clonotype. One junction end disagrees with the germline gene, perhaps due to a read error. The rearrangement links TRBV7-7 to TRBJ2-1; D not resolved. The CDR3 is 11 residues long. Germline lookup yields CDR1 SSHAT and CDR2 FNYEAQ (reference sequence). The CDR3 coding sequence is TGTGCTAGCAGCTTCCGGGATGAGCAGTTCTTC. Amino acid sequence: CASSFRDEQFF.

This clonotype has a handful of counts. The rearrangement joins TRBV25-1 to TRBJ1-5; maybe TRBD1 (5 bases). CDR3 length equals 13 residues. Trimming removed 3 bases from V and 2 bases from J, with 5 bases in between. The V gene's germline CDR1 is MGHDK and CDR2 SYGVNS. The CDR3 DNA is TGTGCCAGCAGTGAGACAGGCAATCAGCCCCAGCATTTT. Its protein is CASSETGNQPQHF.

V gene TRBV7-8 combines with J gene TRBJ2-5; 10 bases map to TRBD1. V trimming: 6 bases; J trimming: 5 bases; junction bases outside the gene matches: 12. This CDR3 is built from 16 residues. The germline V gene has CDR1 SGHVS and CDR2 FQNEAQ. CDR3 residues: CASRLPGQGFEETQYF. CDR3 nucleotides: TGTGCCAGCAGATTACCGGGACAGGGGTTCGAGGAGACCCAGTACTTC.

This clonotype showed up many times. This chain connects TRBV6-2 or TRBV6-3 to TRBJ1-5; D might be TRBD1 (6 bases). CDR3 size: 15 residues. Trimming removed 6 bases from V and 4 bases from J, with 16 bases in between. Germline V gives CDR1 MNHEY, CDR2 SVGEGT. CDR3: CASRLRGQTNQPQHF. The CDR3 DNA sequence: TGTGCCAGCAGACTCAGGGGCCAAACTAATCAGCCCCAGCATTTT.

This clonotype was detected many times. The chain uses TRBV27 and TRBJ2-5; TRBD2 might be the D (5 bases). There are 14 residues in the CDR3. CDR1 is MNHEY, CDR2 SMNVEV, per germline (reference sequence). The ends were cut back, 3 bases at V and 6 bases at J, with 14 bases in the middle. CDR3 loop: CASSFKSGMKTQYF. The CDR3 coding sequence is TGTGCCAGCAGTTTTAAGTCGGGGATGAAGACCCAGTACTTC.

In its sample, this clonotype was seen many times. V and J are TRBV25-1 and TRBJ2-5; no firm D call. The CDR3 loop spans 13 amino acids. Per germline, CDR1 MGHDK and CDR2 SYGVNS. Trimming cost V 6 bases and J 5 bases, with 13 bases left between them. The CDR3 bases are TGTGCCAGCAGGCCCCCTTTGGGCGAGACCCAGTACTTC. Encoded protein: CASRPPLGETQYF.

This clonotype was recorded a few times. The chain uses TRBV24-1 and TRBJ2-7; TRBD1 aligns across 8 bases. The germline V gene has CDR1 KGHDR and CDR2 SFDVKD. Germline trimming cut 10 bases from V and 4 bases from J; bases unmatched to any gene: 8. The CDR3 totals 13 residues. CDR3 amino acids: CATGQGGSYEQYF. As DNA, the CDR3 is TGTGCCACTGGACAGGGAGGTTCGTACGAGCAGTACTTC.

In its sample, this clonotype was seen many times. V and J are TRBV18 and TRBJ1-5; D uncertain. CDR3 length equals 16 residues. CDR1 and CDR2 (germline): KGHSH, LQKENI. Trimming removed 3 bases from V and 0 bases from J, with 12 bases in between. The CDR3 nucleotides read TGTGCCAGCTCACCTACGACCGGGAATAGCAATCAGCCCCAGCATTTT. As protein: CASSPTTGNSNQPQHF.

In this sample, this clonotype turned up many times. The rearrangement joins TRBV5-1 to TRBJ1-6; 7 bases are a match to TRBD1. This CDR3 is built from 16 residues. With V trimmed by 4 bases and J by 9 bases, 13 bases remained unmatched. Germline-derived CDR1 and CDR2 are SGHRS and YFSETQ. CDR3 sequence (DNA): TGCGCCAGCAGCGGAGCTTATCCCGGGACAGTTTCACCCCTCCACTTT. Translation: CASSGAYPGTVSPLHF. Full variable domain (rest looked up from reference TRBV5-1 and TRBJ1-6): KAGVTQTPRYLIKTRGQQVTLSCSPISGHRSVSWYQQTPGQGLQFLFEYFSETQRNKGNFPGRFSGRQFSNSRSEMNVSTLELGDSALYLCASSGAYPGTVSPLHFGNGTRLTVT.

This clonotype was found a few times. This chain uses TRBV20-1 with TRBJ2-1, with 14 bases matching TRBD2. V gave up 7 bases and J gave up 9 bases; unmatched junction bases: 2. CDR1 is DFQATT and CDR2 is SNEGSKA in the germline V gene (reference sequence). There are 12 residues in the CDR3. This CDR3 is CSVTSGGGEQFF. The DNA for the CDR3 is TGCAGTGTGACTAGCGGGGGGGGTGAGCAGTTCTTC.

J is TRBJ2-1 and V is TRBV2; 7 bases map to TRBD1. V trimming: 4 bases; J trimming: 2 bases; junction bases outside the gene matches: 2. CDR3 size: 14 residues. Germline V gene sequence: CDR1 SNHLY, CDR2 FYNNEI. CDR3 nucleotide sequence: TGTGCCAGCAGTGTAGGGGGCGCCTACAATGAGCAGTTCTTC. Residues: CASSVGGAYNEQFF.

This clonotype was detected a few times. The chain joins TRBV2 to TRBJ2-7; D is unclear. V was cut by 5 bases and J by 1 base, with 15 bases left in between. Germline CDR1 SNHLY, CDR2 FYNNEI. This CDR3 region has 15 residues. CDR3: CASSSAPDGSYEQYF. Here the CDR3 DNA reads TGTGCCAGCAGTTCCGCACCTGACGGTTCCTACGAGCAGTACTTC.

The chain links TRBV5-6 to TRBJ2-7, with D perhaps matching TRBD2 (6 bases). In germline, CDR1 is SGHDT, CDR2 YYEEEE. The CDR3 sequence is 15 residues long. V was pared by 4 bases and J by 7 bases, with 21 bases between. The CDR3 is CASSPGTSTWREQYF. For the CDR3, the DNA is TGTGCCAGCAGCCCCGGGACTTCTACTTGGAGAGAGCAGTACTTC.

This clonotype was seen at least ten times. V gene TRBV20-1 combines with J gene TRBJ1-1; D uncertain. CDR1 and CDR2 (germline): DFQATT, SNEGSKA (reference sequence). The CDR3 loop spans 13 amino acids. Deletions cut 3 bases from V and 0 bases from J, with 8 bases between. The CDR3 sequence is CSARGYMNTEAFF. The CDR3 coding sequence is TGCAGTGCTAGGGGGTACATGAACACTGAAGCTTTCTTT.

This clonotype appeared a few times. The chain is built from TRBV20-1 and TRBJ1-4; 9 nucleotides match TRBD1. V gave up 0 bases and J gave up 7 bases; unmatched junction bases: 12. The V gene's germline CDR1 is DFQATT and CDR2 SNEGSKA (reference sequence). The CDR3 sequence is 17 residues long. The CDR3 coding sequence is TGCAGTGCTAGAGATCAGGGTTGGGGACAGGGAATTGAAAAACTGTTTTTT. It yields the protein CSARDQGWGQGIEKLFF.

This clonotype was seen more than once but under ten times. CDR3 loop: CASSLSGGGNEQFF. DNA for the CDR3: TGTGCCAGCAGCCTTAGCGGGGGGGGCAATGAGCAGTTCTTC. This sequence joins TRBV7-9 and TRBJ2-1; TRBD2 agrees at 11 bases. The CDR3 is made up of 14 amino acids. Looked up from germline, CDR1 is SEHNR and CDR2 is FQNEAQ (reference sequence). The V gene end was trimmed by 5 bases and the J gene end by 6 bases; junction bases not matched to a gene: 3.

This chain joins TRBV5-1 and TRBJ1-3; 8 positions match TRBD1. Unmatched junction bases numbered 4, after V lost 0 bases and J lost 2 bases. Germline V lookup: CDR1 SGHRS, CDR2 YFSETQ. CDR3 length: 16 residues. The CDR3 DNA sequence: TGCGCCAGCAGCTTGGCCGGACAGGGAGCTGGAAACACCATATATTTT. Translating gives CASSLAGQGAGNTIYF.

This clonotype was recorded a few times. The chain carries TRBV20-1 and TRBJ2-5; D is unresolved. CDR3 length: 13 amino acids. V lost 3 bases, J lost 3 bases, and 11 bases lay in between. CDR1 DFQATT and CDR2 SNEGSKA come from the germline V gene (reference sequence). CDR3 residues: CSASTGLKETQYF. CDR3 in DNA: TGCAGTGCTAGTACCGGGCTCAAAGAGACCCAGTACTTC.

This clonotype has a count of ten or more. This chain uses TRBV7-8 with TRBJ2-7; unclear D gene. This CDR3 spans 13 amino acids. CDR1 and CDR2 (germline): SGHVS, FQNEAQ. V shed 5 bases and J shed 4 bases, with 12 bases lying between them. The CDR3 DNA follows: TGTGCCAGCAGCCCTCGGGCGGATTACGAGCAGTACTTC. Amino acid sequence: CASSPRADYEQYF.

This clonotype occurred many times. The chain combines TRBV28 with TRBJ2-5, with D possibly TRBD2 on 5 matching bases. Trimming removed 6 bases from V and 0 bases from J, with 17 bases in between. CDR1 is MDHEN, CDR2 SYDVKM, per germline. This CDR3 comprises 16 residues. The CDR3 reads CASSSRWADYQETQYF. CDR3 in DNA: TGTGCCAGCAGCTCCAGATGGGCGGACTACCAAGAGACCCAGTACTTC.

This clonotype was seen repeatedly, ten times or more. The chain recombines TRBV7-2 with TRBJ1-2; D gene ambiguous. V dropped 6 bases and J dropped 2 bases, with 22 bases sitting between them. This CDR3 has 17 residues. Germline V gene sequence: CDR1 SGHTA, CDR2 FQGNSA. The CDR3 reads CASRKYEATFSNYGYTF. DNA of the CDR3: TGTGCCAGCAGGAAATACGAAGCCACTTTTTCGAACTATGGCTACACCTTC.

Many counts were recorded for this clonotype. The chain recombines TRBV7-8 with TRBJ2-3, with unresolved D. The V end was cut by 5 bases, the J end by 4 bases, with 7 bases between. The CDR3 is made up of 12 amino acids. In germline, CDR1 is SGHVS, CDR2 FQNEAQ. CDR3 amino acids: CASSNYADTQYF. Here the CDR3 DNA reads TGTGCCAGCAGCAACTACGCAGATACGCAGTATTTT.

This clonotype appeared many times. The chain couples TRBV12-3 or TRBV12-4 to TRBJ2-1, with 8 bases fitting TRBD2. CDR3 length equals 15 residues. The ends lost 5 bases at V and 4 bases at J; junction bases unmatched: 7. This chain's CDR3 is CASSPGGAAYNEQFF. The CDR3 nucleotides read TGTGCCAGCAGTCCCGGGGGGGCAGCTTACAATGAGCAGTTCTTC.